This TCR beta chain was retrieved from a study of T cell repertoires in cytomegalovirus infection. Study information: Indications of both CMV infection and matching HLA type were provided by public TCR beta signatures.

A remark on this clonotype: Its target is not known.

Whole-study findings and limits: In two of eight donors, the top clonotype was HLA-C-restricted CMV-specific.

One entry per CDR3 protein, called by TCRdb with MiXCR from the reads. In the table there are around 25,000 distinct CDR3 sequences, 22% of which are singletons. The CDR3 loop spans 13 amino acids. Trimming took off 2 bases at V and 14 bases at J, with 17 bases between the two ends. Germline V lookup: CDR1 SGHNT, CDR2 YYREEE (reference sequence). The clonotype comes from a human donor in good health (CMV status not recorded). Some clones in this sample may be carry-over from other donors' samples. Here the sequenced sample was CD8+ T cells from cultured PBMCs, taken from culture after CMV antigen stimulation. The chain combines TRBV5-4 with TRBJ2-1; D possibly uses TRBD1 or TRBD2 (5 bases each). The CDR3 here is CASSFRGGGKEFF. The CDR3 region has the DNA TGTGCCAGCAGCTTTAGGGGTGGGGGTAAGGAGTTCTTC.